This is a list of T cell receptor beta chains from one sample in a study of OX40 agonist ivuxolimab in advanced cancers. TCRdb's copy holds only in-frame clones and misses some; the assay was immunoSEQ multiplex PCR. The data show more than 55,000 clones, 85% to 90% seen once. Material: CD4+ or CD8+ T cells sorted from blood, obtained in a trial of the OX40 agonist ivuxolimab. The receptors derive from an adult with an advanced solid tumor such as melanoma, head and neck, liver or kidney cancer. The CDR3 runs from the conserved cysteine through the conserved F or W. The D gene is left open where the match is weak. The listing skips clone size in some rows; elsewhere it reads once, few, many or a size class.

TRBJ1-3	TRBV12-5	few	.	CASGPPVSRNTIYF	TGTGCTAGTGGTCCCCCCGTGTCGAGGAACACCATATATTTT
TRBJ1-2	TRBV18	.	TRBD1	CASSPRDRVIYGYTF	TGTGCCAGCTCACCCCGGGACAGGGTTATCTATGGCTACACCTTC
TRBJ2-5	TRBV29-1	.	TRBD2	CSVEGLAGGRQETQYF	TGCAGCGTTGAGGGGCTAGCGGGGGGACGCCAAGAGACCCAGTACTTC
TRBJ1-6	TRBV6-1	.	.	CASTGRSYNSPLHF	TGTGCCAGCACGGGGAGATCCTATAATTCACCCCTCCACTTT
TRBJ1-3	TRBV6-1	.	.	CASSETWSSGNTIYF	TGTGCCAGCAGTGAGACGTGGAGCTCTGGAAACACCATATATTTT
TRBJ2-1	TRBV2	.	TRBD2	CASSEALGGGKQFF	TGTGCCAGCAGTGAAGCGCTAGGCGGGGGAAAGCAGTTCTTC
TRBJ2-1	TRBV9	.	TRBD2	CASSSKAGGYNEQFF	TGTGCCAGCAGCAGTAAAGCGGGAGGGTACAATGAGCAGTTCTTC
TRBJ2-7	TRBV7-9	few	TRBD2	CASSPSGRPSYEQYF	TGTGCCAGCAGCCCTAGCGGGAGGCCCTCCTACGAGCAGTACTTC
TRBJ1-3	TRBV5-1	.	.	CASSLEDGSSGNTIYF	TGCGCCAGCAGCTTGGAGGACGGCAGCTCTGGAAACACCATATATTTT
TRBJ1-5	TRBV7-2	.	.	CASGSPQPQHF	TGTGCCAGCGGTTCCCCTCAGCCCCAGCATTTT
TRBJ1-2	TRBV4-3	.	.	CASSQETAPGNGYTF	TGCGCCAGCAGCCAAGAAACGGCACCGGGGAATGGCTACACCTTC
TRBJ2-5	TRBV5-8	.	.	CASSLGEEETQYF	TGTGCCAGCAGCTTGGGAGAGGAAGAGACCCAGTACTTC
TRBJ1-1	TRBV6-6	.	.	CASSYPTANTEAFF	TGTGCCAGCAGTTACCCTACAGCGAACACTGAAGCTTTCTTT
TRBJ1-4	TRBV11-2	.	.	CASSLGGPNEKLFF	TGTGCCAGCAGCTTAGGGGGACCTAATGAAAAACTGTTTTTT
TRBJ1-4	TRBV19	.	.	CASRERRSTNEKLFF	TGTGCCAGTAGGGAACGGCGATCAACTAATGAAAAACTGTTTTTT
TRBJ1-5	TRBV6-4	.	.	CASAEGPNQPQHF	TGTGCCAGCGCGGAAGGACCCAATCAGCCCCAGCATTTT
TRBJ2-1	TRBV25-1	.	.	CASSEYSGGGYNEQFF	TGTGCCAGCAGTGAATATTCGGGGGGCGGCTACAATGAGCAGTTCTTC
TRBJ2-5	TRBV19	once	.	CASRGRPKETQYF	TGTGCCAGCCGAGGACGGCCTAAAGAGACCCAGTACTTC
TRBJ1-1	TRBV5-4	.	.	CASSLPGEGREAFF	TGTGCCAGCAGCCTACCCGGGGAGGGTAGAGAAGCTTTCTTT
TRBJ2-7	TRBV6-5	.	.	CASSDTRREQYF	TGTGCCAGCTCGGACACGCGTAGAGAGCAGTACTTC
TRBJ1-4	TRBV5-8	.	.	CASSYGNRANEKLFF	TGTGCCAGCAGCTATGGTAACCGGGCGAATGAAAAACTGTTTTTT
TRBJ1-6	TRBV11-3	.	.	CASSFEPNSPLHF	TGTGCCAGCAGCTTCGAGCCGAATTCACCCCTCCACTTT
TRBJ2-1	TRBV11-2	.	TRBD2	CASSLGAGGSNEQFF	TGTGCCAGCAGCTTAGGGGCGGGAGGAAGTAATGAGCAGTTCTTC
TRBJ2-3	TRBV9	.	.	CASSVGSGGTDTQYF	TGTGCCAGCAGCGTGGGAAGCGGAGGCACAGATACGCAGTATTTT
TRBJ2-2	TRBV18	.	.	CASSPPDRTRTGELFF	TGTGCCAGCTCACCTCCGGACCGCACTAGAACCGGGGAGCTGTTTTTT
TRBJ1-3	TRBV27	.	TRBD1	CASSQKTGTFPGNTIYF	TGTGCCAGCAGCCAGAAGACAGGGACTTTTCCTGGAAACACCATATATTTT
TRBJ2-7	TRBV6-5	.	.	CASSYSRSSPSYEQYF	TGTGCCAGCAGTTACTCTAGGTCTAGCCCGTCCTACGAGCAGTACTTC
TRBJ2-5	TRBV7-2	.	.	CASSPRAQETQYF	TGTGCCAGCAGCCCCCGGGCCCAAGAGACCCAGTACTTC
TRBJ2-1	TRBV11-2	.	.	CASSGGQGGFF	TGTGCCAGCAGCGGGGGGCAGGGAGGGTTCTTC
TRBJ1-4	TRBV27	.	.	CASSPTFNEKLFF	TGTGCCAGCAGTCCGACGTTTAATGAAAAACTGTTTTTT
TRBJ1-6	TRBV20-1	.	TRBD1	CSAGTLRGQDF	TGCAGTGCCGGAACACTGCGGGGACAGGACTTT
TRBJ1-1	TRBV15	once	.	CATSRVRGGNTEAFF	TGTGCCACCAGCAGAGTTAGGGGTGGGAACACTGAAGCTTTCTTT
TRBJ2-2	TRBV5-8	.	.	CASSLDTNTGELFF	TGTGCCAGCAGCTTGGACACGAACACCGGGGAGCTGTTTTTT